This T cell receptor (beta chain) was sequenced during a study of shared clonotypes between healthy human individuals. Findings and limits, study-wide: Deeper or shallower sequencing was expected to change how clonotypes are shared among donors. Since donors were few, the genetic and exposure-history diversity represented was limited.

This CDR3 has 16 residues. Trimming left V 0 bases short and J 0 bases short, with 9 bases between. Germline CDR1 and CDR2: MNHEY and SVGAGI. TCRdb's table, derived via immunoSEQ multiplex PCR, lists solely in-frame clones and lacks some. The sample has under 2.5 million clones, 85% to 95% seen once. Turning to this clone: What it binds is unknown.

The material sequenced was naive CD4+ T cells from PBMCs. Stated subset: CD45RA+ positively selected. The clonotype originates from a man aged 18 to 29 in good health. Some clones in this sample may be carry-over from other donors' samples. The J gene is TRBJ1-3, the V gene TRBV6-5; D gene ambiguous. The CDR3 loop is CASSYSVFSSGNTIYF. As DNA, the CDR3 is TGTGCCAGCAGTTACTCTGTGTTCTCCTCTGGAAACACCATATATTTT.